This T cell receptor (beta chain) was sequenced during a study of blood T cells in healthy people across ages. Through a sample-barcoded 5' primer and a J-beta primer mix, a second PCR was run for roughly 7 to 11 cycles. Each CDR3 protein gets one entry after TCRdb re-called the 5' RACE reads with MiXCR. The data contain hundreds of thousands of distinct CDR3 sequences, around 26% of them seen just once; the ten biggest clones take up around a sixth. Germline lookup yields CDR1 MNHNS and CDR2 SASEGT. Trimming shortened V by 3 bases and J by 9 bases, and 12 bases separated the two germline ends. The CDR3 spans 14 residues. This clonotype has more than one count but fewer than ten. What it binds is not known. Overall study findings and caveats: Compared with aged donors, long-lived donors showed fewer expanded clones, suggesting selection.

Material: blood. The sequence derives from an elderly woman in good health. The genes are TRBV6-1 and TRBJ1-6; D gene uncertain. In DNA, the CDR3 is TGTGCCAGCAGTGATAGTCGGTGGAGTTCACCCCTCCACTTT. Translating gives CASSDSRWSSPLHF.